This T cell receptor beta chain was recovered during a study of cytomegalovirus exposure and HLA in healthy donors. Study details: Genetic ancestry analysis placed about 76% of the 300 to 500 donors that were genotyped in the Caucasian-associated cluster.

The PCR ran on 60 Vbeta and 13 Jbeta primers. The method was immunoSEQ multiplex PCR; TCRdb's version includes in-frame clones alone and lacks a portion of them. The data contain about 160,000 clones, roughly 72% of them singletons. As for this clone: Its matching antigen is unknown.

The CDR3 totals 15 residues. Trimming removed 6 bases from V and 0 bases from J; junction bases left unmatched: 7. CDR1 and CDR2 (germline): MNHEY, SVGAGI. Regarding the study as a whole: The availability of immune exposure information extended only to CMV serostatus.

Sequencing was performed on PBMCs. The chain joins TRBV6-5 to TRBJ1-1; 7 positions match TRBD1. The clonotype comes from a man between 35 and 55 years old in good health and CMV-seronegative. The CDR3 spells CASRGGDRMNTEAFF. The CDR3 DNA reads TGTGCCAGCAGGGGCGGGGACAGAATGAACACTGAAGCTTTCTTT.